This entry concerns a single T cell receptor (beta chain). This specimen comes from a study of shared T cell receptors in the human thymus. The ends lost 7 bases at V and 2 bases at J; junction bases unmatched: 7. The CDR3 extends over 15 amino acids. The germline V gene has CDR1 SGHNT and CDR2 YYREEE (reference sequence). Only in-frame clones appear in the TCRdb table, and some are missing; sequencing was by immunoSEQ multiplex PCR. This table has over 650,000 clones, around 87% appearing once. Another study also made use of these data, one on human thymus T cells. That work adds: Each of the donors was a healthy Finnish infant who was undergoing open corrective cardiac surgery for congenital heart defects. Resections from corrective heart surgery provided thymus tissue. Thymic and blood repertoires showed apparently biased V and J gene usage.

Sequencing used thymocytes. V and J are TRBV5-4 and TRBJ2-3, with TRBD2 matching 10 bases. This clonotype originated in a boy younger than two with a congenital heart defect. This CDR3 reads CASSCSGRSTDTQYF. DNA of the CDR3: TGTGCCAGCTCCTGTAGCGGGAGGTCCACAGATACGCAGTATTTT.